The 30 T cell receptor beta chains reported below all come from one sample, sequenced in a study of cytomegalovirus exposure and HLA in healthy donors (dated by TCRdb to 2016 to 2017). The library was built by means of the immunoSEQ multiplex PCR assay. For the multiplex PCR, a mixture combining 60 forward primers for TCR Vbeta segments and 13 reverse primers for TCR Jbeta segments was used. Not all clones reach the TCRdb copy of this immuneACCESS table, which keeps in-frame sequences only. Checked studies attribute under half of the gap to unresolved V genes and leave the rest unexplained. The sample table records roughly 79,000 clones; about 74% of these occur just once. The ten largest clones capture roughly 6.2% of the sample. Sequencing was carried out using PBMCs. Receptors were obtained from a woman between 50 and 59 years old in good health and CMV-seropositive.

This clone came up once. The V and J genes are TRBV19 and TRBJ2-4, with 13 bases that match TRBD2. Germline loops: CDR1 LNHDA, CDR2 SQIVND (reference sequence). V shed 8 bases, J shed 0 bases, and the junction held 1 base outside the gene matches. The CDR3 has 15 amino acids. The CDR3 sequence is CASGTSGIAKNIQYF. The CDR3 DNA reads TGTGCCAGTGGGACTAGCGGGATAGCCAAAAACATTCAGTACTTC.

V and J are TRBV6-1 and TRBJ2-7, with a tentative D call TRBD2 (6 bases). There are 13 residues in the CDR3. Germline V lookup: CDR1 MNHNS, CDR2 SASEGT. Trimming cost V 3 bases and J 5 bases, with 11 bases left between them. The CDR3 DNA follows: TGTGCCAGCAGTGATCTTCGGGGGAACGAGCAGTACTTC. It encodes CASSDLRGNEQYF.

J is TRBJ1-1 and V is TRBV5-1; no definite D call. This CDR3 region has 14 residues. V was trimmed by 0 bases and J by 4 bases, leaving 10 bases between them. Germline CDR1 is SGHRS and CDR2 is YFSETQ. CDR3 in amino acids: CASSLAQLGTEAFF. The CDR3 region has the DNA TGCGCCAGCAGCTTGGCACAGCTTGGCACTGAAGCTTTCTTT.

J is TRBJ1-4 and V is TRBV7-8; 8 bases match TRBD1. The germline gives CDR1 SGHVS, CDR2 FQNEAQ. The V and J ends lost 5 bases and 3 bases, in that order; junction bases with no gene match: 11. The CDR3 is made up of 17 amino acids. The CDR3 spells CASSPGTGPSPNEKLFF. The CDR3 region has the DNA TGTGCCAGCAGCCCCGGGACAGGCCCGTCCCCTAATGAAAAACTGTTTTTT.

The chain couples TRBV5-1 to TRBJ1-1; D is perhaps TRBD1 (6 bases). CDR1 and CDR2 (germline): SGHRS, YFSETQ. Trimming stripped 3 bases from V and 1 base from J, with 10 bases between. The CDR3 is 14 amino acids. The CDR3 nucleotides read TGCGCCAGCAGCTGGGACACAGAGAACACTGAAGCTTTCTTT. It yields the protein CASSWDTENTEAFF.

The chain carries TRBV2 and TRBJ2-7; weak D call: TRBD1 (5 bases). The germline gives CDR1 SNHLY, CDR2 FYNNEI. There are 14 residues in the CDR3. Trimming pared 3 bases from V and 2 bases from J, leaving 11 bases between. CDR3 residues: CASSDFSRAYEQYF. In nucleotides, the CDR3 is TGTGCCAGCAGTGATTTCTCCAGGGCCTACGAGCAGTACTTC.

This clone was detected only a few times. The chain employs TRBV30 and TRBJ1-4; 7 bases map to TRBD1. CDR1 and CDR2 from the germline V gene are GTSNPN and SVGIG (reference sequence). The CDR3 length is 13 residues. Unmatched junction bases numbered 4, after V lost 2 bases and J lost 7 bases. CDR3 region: CAWSTGASEKLFF. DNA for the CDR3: TGTGCCTGGAGTACAGGGGCCAGTGAAAAACTGTTTTTT.

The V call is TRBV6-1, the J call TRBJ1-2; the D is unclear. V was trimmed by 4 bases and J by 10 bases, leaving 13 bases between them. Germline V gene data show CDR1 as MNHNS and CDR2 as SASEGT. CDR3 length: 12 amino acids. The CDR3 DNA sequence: TGTGCCAGCAGTGGTAGGGCGAGGGACTACACCTTC. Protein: CASSGRARDYTF.

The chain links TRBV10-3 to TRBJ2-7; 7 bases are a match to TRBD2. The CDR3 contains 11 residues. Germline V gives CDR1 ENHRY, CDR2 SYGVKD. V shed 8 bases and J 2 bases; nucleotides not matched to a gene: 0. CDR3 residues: CAIGGAYEQYF. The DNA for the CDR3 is TGTGCCATCGGGGGGGCCTACGAGCAGTACTTC.

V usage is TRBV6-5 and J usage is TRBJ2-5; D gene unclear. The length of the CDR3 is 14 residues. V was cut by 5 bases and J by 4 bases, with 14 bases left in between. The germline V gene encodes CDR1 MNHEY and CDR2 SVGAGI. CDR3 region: CASSPLHSIETQYF. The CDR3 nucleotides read TGTGCCAGCAGTCCGCTTCACAGTATAGAGACCCAGTACTTC.

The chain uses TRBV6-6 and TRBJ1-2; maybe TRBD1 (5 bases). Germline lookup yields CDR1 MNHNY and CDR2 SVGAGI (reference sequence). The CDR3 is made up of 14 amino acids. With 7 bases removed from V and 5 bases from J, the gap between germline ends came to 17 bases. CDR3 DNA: TGTGCCAGCATCCCGGGGGGGACTAGGTATGGCTACACCTTC. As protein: CASIPGGTRYGYTF.

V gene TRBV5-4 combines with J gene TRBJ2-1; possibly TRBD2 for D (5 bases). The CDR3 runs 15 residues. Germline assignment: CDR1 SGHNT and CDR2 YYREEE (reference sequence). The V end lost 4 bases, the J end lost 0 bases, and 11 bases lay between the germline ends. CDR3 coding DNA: TGTGCCAGCAGCCCTGACACTAGCTCCTACAATGAGCAGTTCTTC. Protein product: CASSPDTSSYNEQFF. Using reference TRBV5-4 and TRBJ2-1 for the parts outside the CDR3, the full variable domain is ETGVTQSPTHLIKTRGQQVTLRCSSQSGHNTVSWYQQALGQGPQFIFQYYREEENGRGNFPPRFSGLQFPNYSSELNVNALELDDSALYLCASSPDTSSYNEQFFGPGTRLTVL.

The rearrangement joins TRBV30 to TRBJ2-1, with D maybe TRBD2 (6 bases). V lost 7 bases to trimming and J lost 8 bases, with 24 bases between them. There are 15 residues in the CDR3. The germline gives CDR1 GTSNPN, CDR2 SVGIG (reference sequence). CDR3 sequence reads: CASSHPGLPVDEQFF. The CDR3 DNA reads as TGTGCCTCCAGCCATCCGGGACTCCCGGTGGATGAGCAGTTCTTC.

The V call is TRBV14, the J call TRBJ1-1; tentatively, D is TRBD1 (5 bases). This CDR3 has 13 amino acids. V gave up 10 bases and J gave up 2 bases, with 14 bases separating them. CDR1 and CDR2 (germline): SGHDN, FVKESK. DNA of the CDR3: TGTGCCACCTATTCAGGGCGAAACACTGAAGCTTTCTTT. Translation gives CATYSGRNTEAFF.

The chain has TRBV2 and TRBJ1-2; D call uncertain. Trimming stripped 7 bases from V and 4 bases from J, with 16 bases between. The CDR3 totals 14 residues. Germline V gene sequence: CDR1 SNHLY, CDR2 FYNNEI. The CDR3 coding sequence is TGTGCCAGCACCGGTGGGCTGGGTCTCTATGGCTACACCTTC. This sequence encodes CASTGGLGLYGYTF.

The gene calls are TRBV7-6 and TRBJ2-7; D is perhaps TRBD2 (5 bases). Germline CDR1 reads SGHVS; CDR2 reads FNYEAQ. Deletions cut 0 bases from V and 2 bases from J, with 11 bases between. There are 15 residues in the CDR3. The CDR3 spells CASSLAADGTYEQYF. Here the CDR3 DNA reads TGTGCCAGCAGCTTAGCGGCGGACGGGACCTACGAGCAGTACTTC.

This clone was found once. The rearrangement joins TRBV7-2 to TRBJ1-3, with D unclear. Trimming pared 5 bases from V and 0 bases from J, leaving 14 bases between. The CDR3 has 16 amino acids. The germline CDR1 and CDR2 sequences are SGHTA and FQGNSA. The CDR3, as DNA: TGTGCCAGCAGCCATGTGCCGGGGAGCTCTGGAAACACCATATATTTT. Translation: CASSHVPGSSGNTIYF.

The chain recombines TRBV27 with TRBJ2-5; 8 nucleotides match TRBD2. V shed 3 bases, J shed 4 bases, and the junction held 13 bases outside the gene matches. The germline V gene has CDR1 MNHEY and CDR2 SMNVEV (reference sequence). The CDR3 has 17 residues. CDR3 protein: CASSFRSAREVGETQYF. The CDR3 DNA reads TGTGCCAGCAGTTTCCGGAGTGCGCGGGAGGTAGGAGAGACCCAGTACTTC.

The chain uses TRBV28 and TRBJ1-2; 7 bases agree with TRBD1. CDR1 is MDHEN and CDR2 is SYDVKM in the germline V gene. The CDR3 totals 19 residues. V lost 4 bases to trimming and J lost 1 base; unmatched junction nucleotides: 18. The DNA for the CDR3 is TGTGCCAGCAGTTGGACCATGTTCGTTGGGGACAGCTTTAACTATGGCTACACCTTC. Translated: CASSWTMFVGDSFNYGYTF.

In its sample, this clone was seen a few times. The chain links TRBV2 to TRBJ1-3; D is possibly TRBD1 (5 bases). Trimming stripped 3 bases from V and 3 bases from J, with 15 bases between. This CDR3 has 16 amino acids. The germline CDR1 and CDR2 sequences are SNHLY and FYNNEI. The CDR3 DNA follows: TGTGCCAGCAGTGAGTCGGGAGCTAGGGGTGGAAACACCATATATTTT. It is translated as CASSESGARGGNTIYF.

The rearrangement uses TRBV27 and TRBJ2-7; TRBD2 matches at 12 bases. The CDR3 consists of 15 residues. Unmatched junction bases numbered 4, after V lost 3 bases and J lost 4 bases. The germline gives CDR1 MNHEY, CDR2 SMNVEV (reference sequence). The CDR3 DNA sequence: TGTGCCAGCAGTTTGACTAGCGGGAGTCGTTACGAGCAGTACTTC. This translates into CASSLTSGSRYEQYF.

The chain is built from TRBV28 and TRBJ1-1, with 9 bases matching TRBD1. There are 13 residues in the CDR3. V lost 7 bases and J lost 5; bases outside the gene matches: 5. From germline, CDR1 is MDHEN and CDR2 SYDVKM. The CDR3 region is CASTGQGRTEAFF. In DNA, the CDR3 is TGTGCCAGCACGGGACAGGGAAGGACTGAAGCTTTCTTT.

The CDR3 reads CASSLWAGTTEAFF. Here the CDR3 DNA reads TGTGCCAGCAGTTTATGGGCCGGGACAACCGAAGCTTTCTTT. The chain has TRBV28 and TRBJ1-1; possibly TRBD1 for D (6 bases). Germline assignment: CDR1 MDHEN and CDR2 SYDVKM. V shed 0 bases and J shed 8 bases, with 13 bases lying between them. This CDR3 is built from 14 residues.

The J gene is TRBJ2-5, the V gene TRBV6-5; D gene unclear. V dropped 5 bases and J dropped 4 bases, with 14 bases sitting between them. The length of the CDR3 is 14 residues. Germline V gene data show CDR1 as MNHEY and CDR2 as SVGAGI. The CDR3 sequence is CASSLVGVGETQYF. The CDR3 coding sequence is TGTGCCAGCAGTCTAGTCGGTGTCGGAGAGACCCAGTACTTC.

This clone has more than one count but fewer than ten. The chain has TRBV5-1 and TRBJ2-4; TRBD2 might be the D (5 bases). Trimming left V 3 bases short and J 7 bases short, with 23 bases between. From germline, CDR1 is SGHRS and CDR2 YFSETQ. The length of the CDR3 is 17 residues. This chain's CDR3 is CASSSEETQTAGNIQYF. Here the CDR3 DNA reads TGCGCCAGCAGCTCGGAGGAAACACAGACCGCTGGGAACATTCAGTACTTC. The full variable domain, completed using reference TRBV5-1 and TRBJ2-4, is KAGVTQTPRYLIKTRGQQVTLSCSPISGHRSVSWYQQTPGQGLQFLFEYFSETQRNKGNFPGRFSGRQFSNSRSEMNVSTLELGDSALYLCASSSEETQTAGNIQYFGAGTRLSVL.

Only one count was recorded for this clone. CDR3 sequence reads: CASRVPVAGGRDIQYF. The CDR3 DNA sequence: TGTGCCAGCAGGGTACCCGTAGCGGGAGGGCGGGACATTCAGTACTTC. The gene calls are TRBV2 and TRBJ2-4; 11 bases agree with TRBD2. Losses at the gene ends were 6 bases for V and 8 bases for J; bases not matched to a gene: 12. The V gene's germline CDR1 is SNHLY and CDR2 FYNNEI. This CDR3 region has 16 residues.

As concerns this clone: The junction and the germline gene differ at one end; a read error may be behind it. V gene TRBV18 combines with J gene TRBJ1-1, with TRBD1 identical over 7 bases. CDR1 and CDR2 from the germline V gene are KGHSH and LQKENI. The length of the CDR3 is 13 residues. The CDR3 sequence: CASSPQGRAEAFF. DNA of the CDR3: TGTGCCAGCTCCCCACAGGGGAGGGCTGAAGCTTTCTTT.

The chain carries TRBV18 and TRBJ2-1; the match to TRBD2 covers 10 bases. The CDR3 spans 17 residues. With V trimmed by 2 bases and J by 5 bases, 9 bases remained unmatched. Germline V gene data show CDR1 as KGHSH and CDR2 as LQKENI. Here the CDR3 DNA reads TGTGCCAGCTCACCATTGCTAGCGGGAGCTGGAAACAATGAGCAGTTCTTC. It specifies CASSPLLAGAGNNEQFF.

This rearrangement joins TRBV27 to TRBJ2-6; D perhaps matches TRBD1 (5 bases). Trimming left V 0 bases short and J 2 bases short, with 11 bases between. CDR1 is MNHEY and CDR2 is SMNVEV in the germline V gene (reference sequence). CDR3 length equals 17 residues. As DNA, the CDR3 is TGTGCCAGCAGTTTATCACCTAGGGGAACTGGGGCCAACGTCCTGACTTTC. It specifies CASSLSPRGTGANVLTF.

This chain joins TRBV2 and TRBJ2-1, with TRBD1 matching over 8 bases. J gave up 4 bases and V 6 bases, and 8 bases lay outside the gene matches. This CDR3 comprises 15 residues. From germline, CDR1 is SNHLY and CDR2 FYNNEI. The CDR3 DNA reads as TGTGCCAGCAGGGTAGACAGGGGCTTGTACAATGAGCAGTTCTTC. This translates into CASRVDRGLYNEQFF. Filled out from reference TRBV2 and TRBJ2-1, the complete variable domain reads EPEVTQTPSHQVTQMGQEVILRCVPISNHLYFYWYRQILGQKVEFLVSFYNNEISEKSEIFDDQFSVERPDGSNFTLKIRSTKLEDSAMYFCASRVDRGLYNEQFFGPGTRLTVL.